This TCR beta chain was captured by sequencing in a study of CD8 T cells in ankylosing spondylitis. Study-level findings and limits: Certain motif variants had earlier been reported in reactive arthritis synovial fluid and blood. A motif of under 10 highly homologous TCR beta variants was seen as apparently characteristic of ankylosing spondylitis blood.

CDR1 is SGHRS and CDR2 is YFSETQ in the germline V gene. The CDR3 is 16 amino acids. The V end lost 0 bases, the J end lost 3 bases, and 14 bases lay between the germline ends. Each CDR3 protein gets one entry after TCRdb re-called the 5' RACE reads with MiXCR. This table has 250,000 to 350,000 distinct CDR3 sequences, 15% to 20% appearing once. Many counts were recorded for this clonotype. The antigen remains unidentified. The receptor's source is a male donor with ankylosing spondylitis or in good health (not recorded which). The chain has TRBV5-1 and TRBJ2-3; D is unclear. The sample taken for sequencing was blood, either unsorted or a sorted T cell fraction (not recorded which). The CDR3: CASSLGFSSGTDTQYF. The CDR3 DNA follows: TGCGCCAGCAGCTTGGGTTTTAGCTCCGGTACAGATACGCAGTATTTT.